This T cell receptor (beta chain) was obtained from a study of shared clonotypes between healthy human individuals. Whole-study results and caveats: Measured sharing among donors was expected to vary with sequencing depth.

Method: immunoSEQ multiplex PCR; TCRdb's copy keeps in-frame clones and lacks some. Of hundreds of thousands of clones in the sample, around 79% were seen once. A note on this clone: No antigen is known for it.

Sequenced material: PBMCs. This TCR was recovered from a middle-aged woman in good health. Some clones in this sample may be carry-over from other donors' samples.

This CDR3 is CASSKSAPGAQYF. CDR3 nucleotides: TGTGCCAGTAGTAAGAGCGCCCCCGGGGCCCAGTACTTC. The chain joins TRBV19 to TRBJ2-5; D might be TRBD2 (5 bases). Germline lookup yields CDR1 LNHDA and CDR2 SQIVND (reference sequence). Deletions cut 4 bases from V and 9 bases from J, with 15 bases between. The CDR3 spans 13 residues.